This entry features one T cell receptor beta chain sequence. The antigen is unknown. TCRdb's copy holds only in-frame clones and misses some; the assay was immunoSEQ multiplex PCR. The table includes roughly 120,000 clones, about 91% detected once. The data originate from a study of T cell responses to AZD1222 COVID-19 vaccine. General study findings and limits: Spike-specific TCR depth and breadth grew after two AZD1222 doses. Among vaccine-associated CD4 TCRs, coverage spanned spike, with dominance at 160-218 and 743-854. There were mostly white British donors and more females than males, and clonal diversity was possibly underestimated. Repertoires in all cases were sampled only once the peak T cell response had passed.

The CDR3 covers 16 residues. The germline CDR1 and CDR2 sequences are MNHEY and SMNVEV (reference sequence). V dropped 11 bases and J dropped 0; count of bases not matched to a gene: 14. The sequence was collected from an adult in good health. This sequence joins TRBV27 and TRBJ2-5, with 8 bases identical to TRBD2. This specimen was peripheral blood, taken on day 0 of AZD1222 vaccination. CDR3: CAAAGAGGSYQETQYF. CDR3 bases: TGTGCCGCTGCTGGGGCGGGAGGTTCGTACCAAGAGACCCAGTACTTC.